This TCR beta chain was identified in a study of blood T cell repertoires in COVID-19. Study context: Samples taken during acute and convalescent COVID-19 were collected in the United States, Italy and Spain.

Original data processing: How many nucleated cells were present was estimated from reference gene primer amplification. Sequencing used immunoSEQ multiplex PCR; TCRdb keeps in-frame clones, though not all of them. V, J and clone size are those of that table, while D and trimming were read from the DNA. The table has about 190,000 clones, roughly 84% seen once. Symptom resolution, clearance, or two negative PCRs marked the recovered donors of Cohort 3. Germline V gene data show CDR1 as MNHEY and CDR2 as SVGAGI. This CDR3 is 15 amino acids long. V lost 4 bases to trimming and J lost 0 bases, with 12 bases between them.

The clonotype originates from a woman aged 25 to 39 who had recovered from COVID-19. Material: PBMCs or T cells enriched from blood (not recorded which). V is TRBV6-5 and J is TRBJ2-5; perhaps TRBD1 as D (5 bases). CDR3 DNA: TGTGCCAGCAGTTTAGCCGGACATTACCAAGAGACCCAGTACTTC. It yields the protein CASSLAGHYQETQYF.